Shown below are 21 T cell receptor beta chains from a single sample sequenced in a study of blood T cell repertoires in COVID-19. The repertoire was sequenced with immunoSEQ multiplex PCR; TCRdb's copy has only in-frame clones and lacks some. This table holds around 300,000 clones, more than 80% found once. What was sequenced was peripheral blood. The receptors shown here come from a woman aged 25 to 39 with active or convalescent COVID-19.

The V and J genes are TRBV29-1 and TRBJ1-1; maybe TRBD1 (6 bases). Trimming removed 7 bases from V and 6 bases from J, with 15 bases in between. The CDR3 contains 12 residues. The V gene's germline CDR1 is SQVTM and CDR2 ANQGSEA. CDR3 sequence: CSGTRGPPEAFF. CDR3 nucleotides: TGCAGCGGGACCAGGGGACCCCCTGAAGCTTTCTTT. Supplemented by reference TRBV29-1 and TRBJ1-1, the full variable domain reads SAVISQKPSRDICQRGTSLTIQCQVDSQVTMMFWYRQQPGQSLTLIATANQGSEATYESGFVIDKFPISRPNLTFSTLTVSNMSPEDSSIYLCSGTRGPPEAFFGQGTRLTVV.

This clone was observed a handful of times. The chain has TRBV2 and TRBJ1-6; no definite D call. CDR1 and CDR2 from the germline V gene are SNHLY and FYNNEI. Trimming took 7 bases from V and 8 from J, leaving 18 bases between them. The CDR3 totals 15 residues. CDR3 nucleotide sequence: TGTGCCAGCATCCCCACGGGGAGGGCTTATTCACCCCTCCACTTT. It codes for CASIPTGRAYSPLHF.

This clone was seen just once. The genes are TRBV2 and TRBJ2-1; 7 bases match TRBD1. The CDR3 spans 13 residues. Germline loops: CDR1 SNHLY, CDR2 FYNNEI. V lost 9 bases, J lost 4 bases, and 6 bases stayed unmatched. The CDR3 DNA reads TGTGCCAGAAAGGGGGCGACTTACAATGAGCAGTTCTTC. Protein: CARKGATYNEQFF. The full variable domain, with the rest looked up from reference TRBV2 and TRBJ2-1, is EPEVTQTPSHQVTQMGQEVILRCVPISNHLYFYWYRQILGQKVEFLVSFYNNEISEKSEIFDDQFSVERPDGSNFTLKIRSTKLEDSAMYFCARKGATYNEQFFGPGTRLTVL.

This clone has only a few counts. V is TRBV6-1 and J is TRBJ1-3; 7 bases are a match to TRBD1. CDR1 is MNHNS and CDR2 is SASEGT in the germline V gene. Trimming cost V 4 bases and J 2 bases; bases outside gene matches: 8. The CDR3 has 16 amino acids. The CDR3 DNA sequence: TGTGCCAGCAGTGCGACAGGGAGACCTCCTGGAAACACCATATATTTT. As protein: CASSATGRPPGNTIYF.

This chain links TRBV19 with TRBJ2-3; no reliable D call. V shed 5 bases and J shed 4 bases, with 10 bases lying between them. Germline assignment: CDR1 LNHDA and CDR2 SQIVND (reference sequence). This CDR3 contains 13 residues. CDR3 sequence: CASSSLSPDTQYF. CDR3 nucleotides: TGTGCCAGTAGTTCCCTGTCTCCAGATACGCAGTATTTT.

CDR3 protein: CASSPRLAGDSYNEQFF. The CDR3 bases are TGTGCCAGCAGCCCGAGACTAGCGGGGGACTCCTACAATGAGCAGTTCTTC. The chain joins TRBV4-2 to TRBJ2-1, with 12 bases lining up with TRBD2. The germline V gene has CDR1 LGHNA and CDR2 YNFKEQ. V shed 4 bases and J 0 bases; nucleotides not matched to a gene: 4. The CDR3 is made up of 17 amino acids.

CDR3 protein: CSVNGGADTEAFF. The CDR3 nucleotides are TGCAGCGTTAATGGAGGGGCGGACACTGAAGCTTTCTTT. The chain carries TRBV29-1 and TRBJ1-1; perhaps TRBD1 as D (5 bases). Trimming removed 5 bases from V and 3 bases from J, with 13 bases in between. Germline V gene lookup returns CDR1 SQVTM and CDR2 ANQGSEA. This CDR3 spans 13 amino acids.

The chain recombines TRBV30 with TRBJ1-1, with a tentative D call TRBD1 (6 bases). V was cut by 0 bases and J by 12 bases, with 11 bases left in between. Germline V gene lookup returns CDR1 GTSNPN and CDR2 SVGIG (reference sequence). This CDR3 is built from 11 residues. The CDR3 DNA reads TGTGCCTGGAGTGTACAAGGGGGATCTTTCTTT. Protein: CAWSVQGGSFF.

The CDR3 region is CATAKGAGVNTEAFF. DNA for the CDR3: TGTGCCACCGCTAAGGGTGCAGGGGTGAACACTGAAGCTTTCTTT. This chain uses TRBV19 with TRBJ1-1, with D tentatively TRBD1 (6 bases). This CDR3 contains 15 residues. Germline CDR1 reads LNHDA; CDR2 reads SQIVND (reference sequence). Trimming removed 10 bases from V and 0 bases from J, with 18 bases in between. Variable domain in full (rest from reference TRBV19 and TRBJ1-1): DGGITQSPKYLFRKEGQNVTLSCEQNLNHDAMYWYRQDPGQGLRLIYYSQIVNDFQKGDIAEGYSVSREKKESFPLTVTSAQKNPTAFYLCATAKGAGVNTEAFFGQGTRLTVV.

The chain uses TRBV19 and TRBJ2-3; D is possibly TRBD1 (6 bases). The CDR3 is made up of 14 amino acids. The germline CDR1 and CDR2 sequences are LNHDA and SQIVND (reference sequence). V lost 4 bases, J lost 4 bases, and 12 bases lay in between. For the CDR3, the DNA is TGTGCCAGTAGTAGTCCTGACAGGTCAGATACGCAGTATTTT. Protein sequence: CASSSPDRSDTQYF.

CDR3 sequence (DNA): TGTGCCAGCAGCTTAGAAGGGAGGGAGACCCAGTACTTC. It specifies CASSLEGRETQYF. The chain recombines TRBV7-9 with TRBJ2-5; the D gene is possibly TRBD2 (6 bases). This CDR3 has 13 residues. Trimming stripped 1 base from V and 5 bases from J, with 8 bases between. In germline, CDR1 is SEHNR, CDR2 FQNEAQ (reference sequence).

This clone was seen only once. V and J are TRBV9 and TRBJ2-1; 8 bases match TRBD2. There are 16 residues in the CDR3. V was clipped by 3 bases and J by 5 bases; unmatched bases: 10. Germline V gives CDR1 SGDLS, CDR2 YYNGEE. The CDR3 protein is CASSEGRLARNNEQFF. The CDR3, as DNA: TGTGCCAGCAGCGAGGGGAGACTAGCGCGTAACAATGAGCAGTTCTTC.

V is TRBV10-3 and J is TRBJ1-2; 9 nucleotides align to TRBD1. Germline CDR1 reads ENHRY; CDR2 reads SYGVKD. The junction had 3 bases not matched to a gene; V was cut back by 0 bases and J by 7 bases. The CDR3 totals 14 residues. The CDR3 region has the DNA TGTGCCATCAGTGAGTCGAAGACAGGGGGTGGCTACACCTTC. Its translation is CAISESKTGGGYTF.

The CDR3 DNA reads TGTGCCAGCAGCCACACCACAGGGAGTGAGCAGTACTTC. Translation gives CASSHTTGSEQYF. The chain combines TRBV7-3 with TRBJ2-7; D is possibly TRBD1 (6 bases). Germline V gene sequence: CDR1 SGHTA, CDR2 FQGTGA. The CDR3 covers 13 residues. Trimming left V 5 bases short and J 7 bases short, with 15 bases between.

The CDR3 DNA is TGTGCCAGCAGTTCCTTGACAGGTGTTGATGAAAAACTGTTTTTT. Protein: CASSSLTGVDEKLFF. The chain joins TRBV6-7 to TRBJ1-4, with D possibly matching TRBD1 (6 bases). TRBV6-7 is treated as an ORF (open reading frame) with a function not yet certain. The V end was cut by 4 bases, the J end by 6 bases, with 15 bases between. The CDR3 contains 15 residues.

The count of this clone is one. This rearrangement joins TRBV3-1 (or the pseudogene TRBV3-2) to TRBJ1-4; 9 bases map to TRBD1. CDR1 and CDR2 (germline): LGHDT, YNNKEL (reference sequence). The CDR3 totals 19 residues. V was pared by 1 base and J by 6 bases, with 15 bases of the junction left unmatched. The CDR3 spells CASSQVSRTGEGRDEKLFF. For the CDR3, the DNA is TGTGCCAGCAGCCAAGTTAGCCGGACAGGGGAGGGCCGGGATGAAAAACTGTTTTTT.

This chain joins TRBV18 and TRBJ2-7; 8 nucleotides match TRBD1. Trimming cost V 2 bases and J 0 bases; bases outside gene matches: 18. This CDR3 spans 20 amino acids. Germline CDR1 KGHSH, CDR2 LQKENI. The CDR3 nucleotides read TGTGCCAGCTCACCAATACATAACTTAGGGGACAGGCGGTTCTCCTACGAGCAGTACTTC. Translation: CASSPIHNLGDRRFSYEQYF.

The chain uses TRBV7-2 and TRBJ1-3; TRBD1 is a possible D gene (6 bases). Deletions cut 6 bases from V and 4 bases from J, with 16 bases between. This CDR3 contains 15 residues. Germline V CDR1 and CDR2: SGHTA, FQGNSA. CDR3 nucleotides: TGTGCCAGCAGGGTAGCGGGGGGCCTCGGAAACACCATATATTTT. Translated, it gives CASRVAGGLGNTIYF.

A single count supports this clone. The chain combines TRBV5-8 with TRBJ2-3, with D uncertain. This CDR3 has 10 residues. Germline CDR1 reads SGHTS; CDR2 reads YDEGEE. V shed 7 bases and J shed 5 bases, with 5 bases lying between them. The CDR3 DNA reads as TGTGCCAGCGACTTAGATACGCAGTATTTT. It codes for CASDLDTQYF.

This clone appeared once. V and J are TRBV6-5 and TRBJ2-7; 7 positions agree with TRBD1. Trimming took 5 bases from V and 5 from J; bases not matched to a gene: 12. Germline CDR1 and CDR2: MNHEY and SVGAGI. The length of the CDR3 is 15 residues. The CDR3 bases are TGTGCCAGCAGTAGACAGGGTCAAGTGGCCGACGAGCAGTACTTC. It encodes CASSRQGQVADEQYF.

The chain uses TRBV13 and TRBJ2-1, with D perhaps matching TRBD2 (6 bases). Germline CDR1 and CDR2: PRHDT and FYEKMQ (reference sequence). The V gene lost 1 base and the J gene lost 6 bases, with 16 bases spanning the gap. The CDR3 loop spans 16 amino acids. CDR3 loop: CASSLEGTDNLNEQFF. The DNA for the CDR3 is TGTGCCAGCAGCTTAGAGGGGACTGACAACCTCAATGAGCAGTTCTTC.